This T cell receptor (beta chain) is from a study of T cell repertoires in cytomegalovirus infection. Whole-study context: CMV infection and matching HLA type were both indicated by public TCR beta signatures. Findings and caveats of the study: Adding up the frequency of public TCR beta families identified people who carried CMV plus the relevant HLA. CMV-specific TCR beta clonotypes restricted by HLA-C were the ones dominating the ex vivo response.

Of note for this clonotype: Its antigen is as yet unknown.

TCRdb reprocessed the reads with MiXCR, giving one entry per CDR3 protein. The data show about 180,000 distinct CDR3 sequences, with about 15% seen just once and roughly 24% held by the top ten. CDR3 length equals 16 residues. The V and J ends lost 0 bases and 3 bases respectively, with 11 bases between them. The germline CDR1 and CDR2 sequences are LGHNA and YSLEER. The material sequenced was CD8+ T cells from PBMCs. The TCR comes from a human donor in good health (CMV status not recorded). Some clones in this sample may be carry-over from other donors' samples. The chain recombines TRBV4-3 with TRBJ1-4, with a possible D match to TRBD1 (6 bases). The CDR3 nucleotides are TGCGCCAGCAGCCAAGATAGCAGGGGTGCTAATGAAAAACTGTTTTTT. Encoded protein: CASSQDSRGANEKLFF.